What follows are 16 T cell receptor beta chains derived from one specimen sequenced in a study of blood T cell repertoires in COVID-19. The assay was immunoSEQ multiplex PCR, and TCRdb's table has in-frame clones only and misses some. Counted here are 200,000 to 300,000 clones, 80% to 90% occurring once; the ten biggest clones make up over 4%. The sequencing input was PBMCs or T cells enriched from blood (not recorded which). These TCRs come from a woman younger than 45 who had recovered from COVID-19.

V gene TRBV5-1 combines with J gene TRBJ2-3; 8 bases are shared with TRBD2. Germline loops: CDR1 SGHRS, CDR2 YFSETQ. The CDR3 totals 15 residues. V lost 7 bases to trimming and J lost 6 bases; unmatched junction nucleotides: 13. The CDR3 DNA reads as TGCGCCAGCCAAAAACTAGCGGCCATAACCGATACGCAGTATTTT. Its protein product is CASQKLAAITDTQYF.

Concerning this clone itself: At the DNA level, this CDR3 is encoded by other sequences in the same sample as well. The chain combines TRBV19 with TRBJ2-7; 9 positions match TRBD2. This CDR3 has 13 amino acids. Germline loops: CDR1 LNHDA, CDR2 SQIVND (reference sequence). Trimming removed 4 bases from V and 7 bases from J; junction bases left unmatched: 5. Here the CDR3 DNA reads TGTGCCAGTAGTAGCGGGAGGGCGGGAGAGCAGTACTTC. Translation: CASSSGRAGEQYF.

This chain links TRBV14 with TRBJ2-1; TRBD1 matches 7 bases. CDR1 and CDR2 (germline): SGHDN, FVKESK. CDR3 length equals 13 residues. Trimming at V came to 2 bases and at J to 8 bases, leaving 3 bases not matched to a gene. CDR3 amino acids: CASSQSGQDEQFF. CDR3 bases: TGTGCCAGCAGCCAAAGTGGACAGGATGAGCAGTTCTTC.

J is TRBJ1-2 and V is TRBV7-2; D might be TRBD1 (6 bases). Germline CDR1 is SGHTA and CDR2 is FQGNSA. V dropped 5 bases and J dropped 5 bases, with 18 bases sitting between them. This CDR3 is 15 amino acids long. The CDR3 coding sequence is TGTGCCAGCAGCGCTCGGGGGGGGGCCACTTATGGCTACACCTTC. Its protein is CASSARGGATYGYTF.

This chain joins TRBV18 and TRBJ2-6; 10 bases line up with TRBD1. The CDR3 is made up of 18 amino acids. CDR1 and CDR2 (germline): KGHSH, LQKENI. V lost 2 bases and J lost 1; bases outside the gene matches: 5. The CDR3 sequence is CASSPIGTGESGANVLTF. The CDR3 DNA is TGTGCCAGCTCACCAATCGGGACAGGGGAGTCTGGGGCCAACGTCCTGACTTTC.

The V call is TRBV11-1, the J call TRBJ2-3; 12 bases are shared with TRBD2. The length of the CDR3 is 15 residues. The J segment lost 6 bases and the V segment lost 3 bases, leaving 4 bases of the junction unmatched. Per the germline V gene, CDR1 is SGHAT and CDR2 is FQDESV (reference sequence). The chain's CDR3 is CASSFSLAGGDTQYF. The CDR3 DNA reads as TGTGCCAGCAGCTTCAGTCTAGCGGGAGGGGATACGCAGTATTTT.

This rearrangement joins TRBV10-3 to TRBJ1-3; 9 bases align to TRBD1. This CDR3 has 13 amino acids. Germline trimming cut 9 bases from V and 6 bases from J; bases unmatched to any gene: 6. Germline-derived CDR1 and CDR2 are ENHRY and SYGVKD. CDR3 DNA: TGTGCCATTCAGGGACAGGGAGAAAACACCATATATTTT. This codes for CAIQGQGENTIYF.

This chain uses TRBV7-2 with TRBJ1-2; 10 bases agree with TRBD1. CDR1 and CDR2 from the germline V gene are SGHTA and FQGNSA. The CDR3 totals 15 residues. Trimming removed 2 bases from V and 4 bases from J; junction bases left unmatched: 4. The CDR3, as DNA: TGTGCCAGCAGCTTAACCCGGGACAGGGGCTATGGCTACACCTTC. Translated, it gives CASSLTRDRGYGYTF.

The V call is TRBV5-4, the J call TRBJ1-1; possibly TRBD1 for D (5 bases). This CDR3 is 14 amino acids long. The germline CDR1 and CDR2 sequences are SGHNT and YYREEE (reference sequence). The V end lost 5 bases, the J end lost 8 bases, and 19 bases lay between the germline ends. CDR3 DNA sequence: TGTGCCAGCAGTCCCTCGGGGGGGTCAACGGAAGCTTTCTTT. Protein product: CASSPSGGSTEAFF.

J is TRBJ1-1 and V is TRBV4-1, with 12 bases fitting TRBD1. CDR3 length: 15 amino acids. The ends lost 3 bases at V and 4 bases at J; junction bases unmatched: 3. The V gene's germline CDR1 is MGHRA and CDR2 YSYEKL. CDR3 bases: TGCGCCAGCAGCCAGGGACAGGGGGCAGGCACTGAAGCTTTCTTT. Protein sequence: CASSQGQGAGTEAFF.

This chain connects TRBV5-4 to TRBJ2-3, with 9 positions matching TRBD2. V gave up 4 bases and J gave up 2 bases; unmatched junction bases: 11. The CDR3 totals 17 residues. Germline CDR1 SGHNT, CDR2 YYREEE (reference sequence). The CDR3 DNA follows: TGTGCCAGCAGCGAAAGACTAGCGGAGCTGCTCACAGATACGCAGTATTTT. Residues: CASSERLAELLTDTQYF.

The rearrangement joins TRBV3-1 (or the pseudogene TRBV3-2) to TRBJ1-3; tentatively, D is TRBD1 (6 bases). This CDR3 has 15 residues. V was shortened by 6 bases and J by 0 bases, with 12 bases between the two germline ends. Germline CDR1 reads LGHDT; CDR2 reads YNNKEL (reference sequence). CDR3 DNA sequence: TGTGCCAGCAGTCCCGGGACAACCTCTGGAAACACCATATATTTT. Protein: CASSPGTTSGNTIYF.

V gene TRBV29-1 combines with J gene TRBJ2-4, with 8 bases identical to TRBD1. The junction had 4 bases not matched to a gene; V was cut back by 6 bases and J by 0 bases. Germline-derived CDR1 and CDR2 are SQVTM and ANQGSEA. The CDR3 has 14 residues. CDR3 sequence: CSVGQGLAKNIQYF. The CDR3 DNA sequence: TGCAGCGTAGGACAGGGACTAGCCAAAAACATTCAGTACTTC.

The rearrangement joins TRBV7-2 to TRBJ1-1; no clear D. The length of the CDR3 is 14 residues. Germline V gives CDR1 SGHTA, CDR2 FQGNSA. Trimming took 2 bases from V and 3 from J, leaving 10 bases between them. The CDR3 region is CASSLTREDTEAFF. DNA for the CDR3: TGTGCCAGCAGCTTAACTCGCGAGGACACTGAAGCTTTCTTT. The entire variable domain, with the rest obtained from reference TRBV7-2 and TRBJ1-1, is as follows: GAGVSQSPSNKVTEKGKDVELRCDPISGHTALYWYRQSLGQGLEFLIYFQGNSAPDKSGLPSDRFSAERTGGSVSTLTIQRTQQEDSAVYLCASSLTREDTEAFFGQGTRLTVV.

The chain employs TRBV19 and TRBJ2-1; no firm D call. The CDR3 is made up of 17 amino acids. Deletions cut 0 bases from V and 5 bases from J, with 17 bases between. Germline CDR1 is LNHDA and CDR2 is SQIVND (reference sequence). In nucleotides, the CDR3 is TGTGCCAGTAGTATAGAGAGGAATGCGCGCCCCCACAATGAGCAGTTCTTC. Its translation is CASSIERNARPHNEQFF.

The chain's CDR3 is CASSSLGGSSYNEQFF. The CDR3 DNA reads as TGTGCCAGCAGCTCCCTGGGGGGAAGCTCCTACAATGAGCAGTTCTTC. J is TRBJ2-1 and V is TRBV11-2; possible D gene TRBD2, 6 bases. CDR3 length equals 16 residues. The V end lost 4 bases, the J end lost 0 bases, and 13 bases lay between the germline ends. Germline CDR1 SGHAT, CDR2 FQNNGV.